The rows below give T cell receptor beta chains drawn from one sample of a study of Graves' ophthalmopathy and Graves' hyperthyroidism. TCRdb re-analysed the multiplex PCR reads in MiXCR, keeping a single row per CDR3 protein. The table includes around 520,000 distinct CDR3 sequences, under 40% detected once. Sequenced sample: peripheral blood or thyroid tissue (not recorded which). These receptor sequences come from an adult man with Graves' hyperthyroidism. Each CDR3 is given with its conserved first and last residue. The order of the fields is CDR3 length, J gene, V gene, clone size, D gene, CDR3 DNA, CDR3 protein. The D gene is left open where the match is weak. Part of the rows lack a size; the others show once, few, many or a class for expanded clones.

>15|TRBJ2-5|TRBV6-5|few|TRBD1
TGTGCCAGCAGCCAGGACAGGTTTGATCAAGAGACCCAGTACTTC
CASSQDRFDQETQYF
>13|TRBJ2-5|TRBV10-3|many|-
TGTGCCATCAGCCCCGGTGGACGAGAGACCCAGTACTTC
CAISPGGRETQYF
>15|TRBJ1-3|TRBV7-9|many|-
TGTGCCAGCAGCCAATTCAAAAGGGGTGGAAACACCATATATTTT
CASSQFKRGGNTIYF
>13|TRBJ2-1|TRBV29-1|-|-
TGCAGCGTTGACCACGGGAGAGGCAATGAGCAGTTCTTC
CSVDHGRGNEQFF
>13|TRBJ2-7|TRBV29-1|many|TRBD2
TGCAGCGCCCGGACTAGCGGAGGGAACGAGCAGTACTTC
CSARTSGGNEQYF
>16|TRBJ2-3|TRBV7-9|few|TRBD1
TGTGCCAGCAGCTCCACCGGGACAGGGGAGACAGATACGCAGTATTTT
CASSSTGTGETDTQYF
>15|TRBJ1-5|TRBV6-1|few|-
TGTGCCAGCAGTGAAATTCAGCCGAGCAATCAGCCCCAGCATTTT
CASSEIQPSNQPQHF
>14|TRBJ1-2|TRBV24-1|-|-
TGTGCCACCAGTGAAACCGGGACCGCATATGGCTACACCTTC
CATSETGTAYGYTF
>11|TRBJ2-7|TRBV12-3/TRBV12-4|many|-
TGTGCCAGCTCCATTCGGGGCGAGCAGTACTTC
CASSIRGEQYF
>17|TRBJ2-7|TRBV6-5|-|-
TGTGCCAGCACAGGGTGGTACGACCTTCTGGGTTCCTACGAGCAGTACTTC
CASTGWYDLLGSYEQYF
>15|TRBJ2-7|TRBV7-3|once|TRBD1
TGTGCCAGCAGCAAGTTGACAGGGCGCCCCTACGAGCAGTACTTC
CASSKLTGRPYEQYF
>16|TRBJ1-5|TRBV20-1|many|-
TGCAGTGCTAGGAAGGGCTACGCAGGGGGCAATCAGCCCCAGCATTTT
CSARKGYAGGNQPQHF
>14|TRBJ2-7|TRBV5-1|-|TRBD1
TGCGCCAGCAGCTTGTCCGGGACAGAACGAGAGCAGTACTTC
CASSLSGTEREQYF
>14|TRBJ2-7|TRBV6-5|few|TRBD1
TGTGCCAGCAGAACTACGGACAGGGGCTACGAGCAGTACTTC
CASRTTDRGYEQYF
>13|TRBJ2-5|TRBV2|-|TRBD1
TGTGCCAGCAGATTCGGACAGGGCCAGACCCAGTACTTC
CASRFGQGQTQYF
>14|TRBJ2-7|TRBV7-2|-|TRBD2
TGTGCCAGCAGCTTACCAGGGACTACCTACGAGCAGTACTTC
CASSLPGTTYEQYF
>15|TRBJ1-1|TRBV25-1|many|-
TGTGCCAGCAGTGACGGGGTCAGGGGGAACACTGAAGCTTTCTTT
CASSDGVRGNTEAFF
>14|TRBJ2-7|TRBV5-5|many|-
TGTGCCAGCAGCTTGGGACCGGGTGCGATCGAGCAGTACTTC
CASSLGPGAIEQYF
>15|TRBJ1-1|TRBV6-2/TRBV6-3|few|-
TGTGCCAGCAGTTACTCAATGACTTCGAACACTGAAGCTTTCTTT
CASSYSMTSNTEAFF
>14|TRBJ1-2|TRBV19|many|-
TGTGCCAGCGCGTCTAGGACGGCTAACTATGGCTACACCTTC
CASASRTANYGYTF
>14|TRBJ1-2|TRBV5-4|many|-
TGTGCCAGCAGCTTCGGACAGAATCGACTTGGCTACACCTTC
CASSFGQNRLGYTF
>15|TRBJ2-7|TRBV10-2|-|-
TGCGCCAGCAGTGTTGTGAGTGGGCCGTCCTACGAGCAGTACTTC
CASSVVSGPSYEQYF
>12|TRBJ2-5|TRBV5-6|-|-
TGTGCCAGCAGCTTGTTCCATGAGACCCAGTACTTC
CASSLFHETQYF
>16|TRBJ1-3|TRBV12-3/TRBV12-4|many|-
TGTGCCAGCAGTTTTGCGGGTAGTGGGTCTGGAAACACCATATATTTT
CASSFAGSGSGNTIYF
>16|TRBJ1-5|TRBV5-1|many|-
TGCGCCAGCAGCCGGGACGGGACCGTAACCAATCAGCCCCAGCATTTT
CASSRDGTVTNQPQHF
>15|TRBJ1-2|TRBV4-1|-|-
TGCGCCAGCAGCCAAGATGGGGGTTTTGACTATGGCTACACCTTC
CASSQDGGFDYGYTF
>15|TRBJ1-2|TRBV7-8|-|-
TGTGCCAGCAGCTTAGGAAACGGACAGAACTATGGCTACACCTTC
CASSLGNGQNYGYTF
>16|TRBJ2-7|TRBV25-1|few|TRBD1
TGTGCCAGCAGTGAGGGAGCAGGGGGCTTTGCTGCCGAGCAGTACTTC
CASSEGAGGFAAEQYF
>16|TRBJ2-7|TRBV2|-|TRBD2
TGTGCCAGTTCGACTAGCGGGAGGACTAGCTCCTACGAGCAGTACTTC
CASSTSGRTSSYEQYF